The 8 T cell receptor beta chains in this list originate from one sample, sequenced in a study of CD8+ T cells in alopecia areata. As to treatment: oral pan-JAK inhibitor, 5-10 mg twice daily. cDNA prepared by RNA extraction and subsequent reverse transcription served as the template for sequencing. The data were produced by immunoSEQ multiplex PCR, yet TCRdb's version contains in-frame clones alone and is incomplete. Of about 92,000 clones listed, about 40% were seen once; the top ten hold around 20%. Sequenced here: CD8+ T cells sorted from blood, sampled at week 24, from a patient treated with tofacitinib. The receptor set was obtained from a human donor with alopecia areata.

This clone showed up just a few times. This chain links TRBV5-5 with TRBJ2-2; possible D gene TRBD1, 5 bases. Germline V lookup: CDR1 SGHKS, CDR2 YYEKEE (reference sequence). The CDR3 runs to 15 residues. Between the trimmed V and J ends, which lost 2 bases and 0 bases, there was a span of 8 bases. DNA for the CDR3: TGTGCCAGCAGCTTAGCAGGGTCGAACACCGGGGAGCTGTTTTTT. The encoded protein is CASSLAGSNTGELFF.

DNA for the CDR3: TGTGCCAGCAGTCCACTATCTTTCGGAGGGCTCAACAATGAGCAGTTCTTC. Protein sequence: CASSPLSFGGLNNEQFF. The genes are TRBV27 and TRBJ2-1; TRBD2 might be the D (6 bases). CDR1 and CDR2 from the germline V gene are MNHEY and SMNVEV (reference sequence). V gave up 5 bases and J gave up 5 bases, with 22 bases separating them. The CDR3 has 17 residues.

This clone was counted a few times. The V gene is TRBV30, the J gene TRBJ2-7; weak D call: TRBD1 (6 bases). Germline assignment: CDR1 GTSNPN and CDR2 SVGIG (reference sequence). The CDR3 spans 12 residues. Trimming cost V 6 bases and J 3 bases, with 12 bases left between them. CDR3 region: CACRGADYEQYF. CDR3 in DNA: TGTGCCTGCAGGGGTGCGGACTACGAGCAGTACTTC.

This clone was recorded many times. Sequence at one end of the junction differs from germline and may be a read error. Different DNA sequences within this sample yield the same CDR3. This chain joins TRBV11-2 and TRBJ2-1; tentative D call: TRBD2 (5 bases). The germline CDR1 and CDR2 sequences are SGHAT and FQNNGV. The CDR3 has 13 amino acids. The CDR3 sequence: CASSQEGSNEQFF. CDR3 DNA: TGCGCCAGCAGCCAAGAGGGTTCCAATGAGCAGTTCTTC.

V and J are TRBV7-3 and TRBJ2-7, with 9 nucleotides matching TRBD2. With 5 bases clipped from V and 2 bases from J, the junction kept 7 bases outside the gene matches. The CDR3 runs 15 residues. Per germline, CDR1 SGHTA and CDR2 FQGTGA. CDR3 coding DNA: TGTGCCAGCAGCCCCTCCGGCGGGAGGGCCTACGAGCAGTACTTC. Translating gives CASSPSGGRAYEQYF.

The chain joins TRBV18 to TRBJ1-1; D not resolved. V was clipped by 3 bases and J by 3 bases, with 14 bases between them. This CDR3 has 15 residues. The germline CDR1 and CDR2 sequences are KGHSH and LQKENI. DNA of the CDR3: TGTGCCAGCTCACCGGGCAGAGCGGGCGACACTGAAGCTTTCTTT. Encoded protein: CASSPGRAGDTEAFF. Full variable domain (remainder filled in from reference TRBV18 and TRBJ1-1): NAGVMQNPRHLVRRRGQEARLRCSPMKGHSHVYWYRQLPEEGLKFMVYLQKENIIDESGMPKERFSAEFPKEGPSILRIQQVVRGDSAAYFCASSPGRAGDTEAFFGQGTRLTVV.

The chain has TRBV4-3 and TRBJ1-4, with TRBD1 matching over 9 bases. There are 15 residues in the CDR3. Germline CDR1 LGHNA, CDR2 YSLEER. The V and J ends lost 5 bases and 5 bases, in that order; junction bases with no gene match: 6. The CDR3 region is CASSEGTGRNEKLFF. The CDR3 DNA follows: TGCGCCAGCAGCGAAGGGACAGGGAGAAATGAAAAACTGTTTTTT.

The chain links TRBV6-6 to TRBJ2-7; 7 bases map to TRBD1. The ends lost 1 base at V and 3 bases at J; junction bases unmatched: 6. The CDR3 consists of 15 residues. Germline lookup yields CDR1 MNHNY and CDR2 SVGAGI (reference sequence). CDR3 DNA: TGTGCCAGCAGTTACTTTAGGGACAGTAGCTACGAGCAGTACTTC. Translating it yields CASSYFRDSSYEQYF.